These 15 T cell receptor beta chains were all obtained from the same sample, sequenced in a study of CD8+CD57+ T cells in acquired aplastic anemia. Investigators profiled TCR beta VDJ and CDR3 from genomic DNA template. TCRdb used MiXCR to reprocess the reads, holding one entry per CDR3 protein. The data hold under 200,000 distinct CDR3 sequences, with approximately 48% observed a single time. The patients chosen for sequencing had shown expansion of CD8+CD57+ cells (detected by flow cytometry). The sample was sorted CD4+, CD8+, or CD8+CD57+ T cells (not recorded which) from PBMCs. These receptors came from a human donor with aplastic anemia.

In its sample, this clonotype was seen a few times. The chain joins TRBV12-3 or TRBV12-4 to TRBJ2-5; TRBD2 is a possible D gene (5 bases). CDR3 length: 13 residues. V lost 4 bases and J lost 3, with 9 bases in between. The CDR3 region has the DNA TGTGCCAGCAGTTCCGGACTGGAAGAGACCCAGTACTTC. This encodes CASSSGLEETQYF.

This sequence joins TRBV25-1 and TRBJ2-3, with TRBD2 matching 11 bases. The junction had 10 bases not matched to a gene; V was cut back by 9 bases and J by 8 bases. The CDR3 covers 14 residues. Germline-derived CDR1 and CDR2 are MGHDK and SYGVNS. CDR3 in DNA: TGTGCCAGTACTAGCGGGGGTGCAGACGGTACGCAGTATTTT. Translated: CASTSGGADGTQYF.

This chain joins TRBV15 and TRBJ2-1; 10 bases line up with TRBD2. J lost 12 bases, V lost 4 bases, and 9 bases had no gene match. Per the germline V gene, CDR1 is LNHNV and CDR2 is YYDKDF (reference sequence). The CDR3 has 14 amino acids. CDR3 sequence (DNA): TGTGCCACCAGCACACGGACTAGCGGAAAGGGGCAGTTCTTC. Translation: CATSTRTSGKGQFF.

This clonotype was seen at least ten times. The chain has TRBV7-3 and TRBJ2-7; D is possibly TRBD1 (5 bases). The CDR3 is 13 amino acids. Trimming removed 2 bases from V and 5 bases from J, with 10 bases in between. Looked up from germline, CDR1 is SGHTA and CDR2 is FQGTGA. In nucleotides, the CDR3 is TGTGCCAGCAGCTTAGGGGCGAAGGACGAGCAGTACTTC. It is translated as CASSLGAKDEQYF.

This clonotype was counted ten times or more. The CDR3 protein is CASSLESWAGELFF. CDR3 in DNA: TGTGCCAGCAGCTTGGAGAGCTGGGCCGGGGAGCTGTTTTTT. The chain joins TRBV7-6 to TRBJ2-2; D not certain. Germline V CDR1 and CDR2: SGHVS, FNYEAQ. The CDR3 is 14 residues long. Trimming cost V 3 bases and J 6 bases, with 11 bases left between them.

The V gene is TRBV24-1, the J gene TRBJ2-1, with 7 bases lining up with TRBD1. Trimming removed 0 bases from V and 9 bases from J; junction bases left unmatched: 4. The CDR3 is made up of 14 amino acids. Germline assignment: CDR1 KGHDR and CDR2 SFDVKD. The CDR3 is CATSDLLRQGEQFF. The CDR3 region has the DNA TGTGCCACCAGTGATTTGCTCCGACAGGGTGAGCAGTTCTTC.

This clonotype came up a few times. This chain connects TRBV10-3 to TRBJ2-5, with D possibly being TRBD1 (6 bases). The ends were cut back, 4 bases at V and 3 bases at J, with 12 bases in the middle. This CDR3 contains 14 residues. The germline V gene has CDR1 ENHRY and CDR2 SYGVKD. In nucleotides, the CDR3 is TGTGCCATCAGTGTGGGGGCCGTGGAAGAGACCCAGTACTTC. It specifies CAISVGAVEETQYF.

The table lists this clonotype with many counts. V usage is TRBV7-8 and J usage is TRBJ2-7, with TRBD1 matching 8 bases. The CDR3 has 13 amino acids. Losses at the gene ends were 9 bases for V and 0 bases for J; bases not matched to a gene: 4. Germline CDR1 is SGHVS and CDR2 is FQNEAQ. As DNA, the CDR3 is TGTGCCAGTCGACAGGGGAGCTCCTACGAGCAGTACTTC. Translating it yields CASRQGSSYEQYF.

V usage is TRBV7-2 and J usage is TRBJ1-2; D may be TRBD1 (5 bases). Germline V lookup: CDR1 SGHTA, CDR2 FQGNSA. V dropped 5 bases and J dropped 5 bases, with 9 bases sitting between them. The CDR3 covers 12 residues. The CDR3 nucleotides are TGTGCCAGCAGCCGGGACCCGTATGGCTACACCTTC. Residues: CASSRDPYGYTF.

This clonotype was detected a few times. The CDR3 coding sequence is TGCAGTGCGCATGGACTAGCGGGAGAAGGAGCAGATACGCAGTATTTT. Encoded protein: CSAHGLAGEGADTQYF. The rearrangement links TRBV20-1 to TRBJ2-3; 13 bases fit TRBD2. V was pared by 6 bases and J by 4 bases, with 10 bases of the junction left unmatched. This CDR3 has 16 residues. Germline V gene lookup returns CDR1 DFQATT and CDR2 SNEGSKA (reference sequence).

The chain carries TRBV19 and TRBJ2-2; D remains unclear. Trimming took off 10 bases at V and 0 bases at J, with 18 bases between the two ends. Per the germline V gene, CDR1 is LNHDA and CDR2 is SQIVND (reference sequence). This CDR3 is 16 amino acids long. CDR3 residues: CATSPAGLTNTGELFF. CDR3 bases: TGTGCCACCTCCCCTGCTGGCCTTACGAACACCGGGGAGCTGTTTTTT.

The genes are TRBV12-3 or TRBV12-4 and TRBJ1-5; possible D gene TRBD1, 6 bases. This CDR3 region has 14 residues. V was pared by 4 bases and J by 6 bases, with 13 bases between. As DNA, the CDR3 is TGTGCCAGCAGTTCGAGACAGGCGCCTCAGCCCCAGCATTTT. Translated: CASSSRQAPQPQHF.

V usage is TRBV24-1 and J usage is TRBJ2-2; TRBD2 aligns across 10 bases. The CDR3 is made up of 15 amino acids. In germline, CDR1 is KGHDR, CDR2 SFDVKD. The ends lost 5 bases at V and 3 bases at J; junction bases unmatched: 2. The CDR3 sequence is CATSAGTSDTGELFF. The CDR3 DNA follows: TGTGCCACCAGTGCCGGGACTAGCGACACCGGGGAGCTGTTTTTT.

This chain links TRBV15 with TRBJ1-4, with 7 bases identical to TRBD1. J gave up 7 bases and V 2 bases, and 16 bases lay outside the gene matches. Germline CDR1 is LNHNV and CDR2 is YYDKDF (reference sequence). The CDR3 is 18 residues long. The CDR3 DNA reads TGTGCCACCAGCAGAAACCCCTCAACGACAGGGTCGGGTGAAAAACTGTTTTTT. Translated: CATSRNPSTTGSGEKLFF.

The gene calls are TRBV5-1 and TRBJ1-4; the D gene is possibly TRBD1 (6 bases). Germline assignment: CDR1 SGHRS and CDR2 YFSETQ. Trimming stripped 1 base from V and 7 bases from J, with 8 bases between. This CDR3 contains 13 residues. CDR3 loop: CASSLQGSEKLFF. Here the CDR3 DNA reads TGCGCCAGCAGCTTGCAGGGGAGTGAAAAACTGTTTTTT.